A selection of T cell receptor beta chains follows, all from one sample in a study of T-cell reconstitution after alpha-beta-depleted transplantation in children. TCRdb processed the PCR reads anew with MiXCR; each CDR3 protein has one entry. The data contain about 200,000 distinct CDR3 sequences, about 6% of them singletons. The sample here was PBMCs, taken before TCRalphabeta/CD19-depleted stem cell transplant. Receptor source: a girl less than two years old with combined immunodeficiency, due to receive a stem cell transplant. The CDR3 runs from the conserved cysteine through the conserved F or W. D genes are given only for firm matches. Clone size is shown for a subset of rows, as once, few, many or a class of expanded clone.

J gene,V gene,clone size,CDR3 length,D gene,CDR3 protein,CDR3 DNA
TRBJ2-7,TRBV20-1,many,16,TRBD2,CSARDQTSGYTYEQYF,TGCAGTGCTAGAGACCAGACTAGCGGGTATACCTACGAGCAGTACTTC
TRBJ1-5,TRBV29-1,many,13,.,CSVEMGRGQPQHF,TGCAGCGTTGAAATGGGGAGAGGTCAGCCCCAGCATTTT
TRBJ1-5,TRBV19,.,14,.,CASSITVSNQPQHF,TGTGCCAGTAGTATCACAGTTAGCAATCAGCCCCAGCATTTT
TRBJ2-7,TRBV29-1,many,13,.,CSGLDRSSYEQYF,TGCAGCGGATTGGACAGAAGCTCCTACGAGCAGTACTTC
TRBJ2-1,TRBV27,many,14,TRBD2,CASRGLAGVYEQFF,TGTGCCAGCAGAGGACTAGCGGGAGTATATGAGCAGTTCTTC
TRBJ2-2,TRBV20-1,many,17,TRBD1,CSANPKPRDRATGELFF,TGCAGTGCTAATCCAAAACCCCGGGACAGGGCTACCGGGGAGCTGTTTTTT
TRBJ2-1,TRBV28,many,12,.,CASGTTGVKQFF,TGTGCCAGCGGTACCACCGGAGTTAAGCAGTTCTTC
TRBJ2-2,TRBV5-6,many,14,TRBD2,CASSLLAGPGELFF,TGTGCCAGCAGCTTACTAGCGGGACCCGGGGAGCTGTTTTTT
TRBJ2-7,TRBV24-1,many,17,TRBD2,CATLSGTSGRTSYEQYF,TGTGCCACCCTCTCCGGGACTAGCGGGAGGACTTCCTACGAGCAGTACTTC
TRBJ2-7,TRBV18,many,16,.,CASSPLYNSGPYEQYF,TGTGCCAGCTCACCACTCTACAATTCGGGTCCCTACGAGCAGTACTTC
TRBJ1-2,TRBV29-1,.,18,.,CSVDGNYNEPLQGYGYTF,TGCAGCGTTGATGGGAATTACAACGAACCACTACAGGGCTATGGCTACACCTTC
TRBJ2-7,TRBV13,many,12,.,CASSLEAYEQYF,TGTGCCAGCAGCTTAGAGGCCTACGAGCAGTACTTC
TRBJ2-7,TRBV29-1,many,16,TRBD2,CSVEGKRRSGVYEQYF,TGCAGCGTTGAAGGGAAGCGGCGAAGCGGGGTCTACGAGCAGTACTTC
TRBJ1-1,TRBV12-3/TRBV12-4,many,12,.,CASSFSASEAFF,TGTGCCAGCAGTTTCTCGGCTTCTGAAGCTTTCTTT
TRBJ1-1,TRBV6-5,many,15,.,CASSYSSWEDTEAFF,TGTGCCAGCAGTTACTCGAGTTGGGAGGACACTGAAGCTTTCTTT
TRBJ1-2,TRBV7-6,many,15,TRBD1,CASSLARTGSGGYTF,TGTGCCAGCAGCTTAGCCCGGACAGGGAGTGGTGGCTACACCTTC
TRBJ1-5,TRBV3-1,many,13,.,CASSQQFNQPQHF,TGTGCCAGCAGCCAACAGTTCAATCAGCCCCAGCATTTT
TRBJ1-6,TRBV20-1,many,13,.,CSARAPHDSPLHF,TGCAGTGCTAGAGCCCCTCATGATTCACCCCTCCACTTT
TRBJ2-3,TRBV29-1,.,16,TRBD2,CSVDGGLAEGTDTQYF,TGCAGCGTTGATGGAGGGCTAGCGGAGGGTACAGATACGCAGTATTTT
TRBJ2-5,TRBV20-1,many,11,.,CSARGQETQYF,TGCAGTGCTAGGGGGCAAGAGACCCAGTACTTC
TRBJ2-1,TRBV4-3,many,16,.,CASSQDRRSSYNEQFF,TGCGCCAGCAGCCAAGATCGTAGGAGCTCCTACAATGAGCAGTTCTTC
TRBJ2-1,TRBV12-3/TRBV12-4,many,13,.,CASSSTFGNEQFF,TGTGCCAGCAGTTCTACGTTTGGGAATGAGCAGTTCTTC
TRBJ2-7,TRBV5-1,many,13,.,CASSLVGFSRQYF,TGCGCCAGCAGCTTGGTAGGGTTCAGCCGCCAGTACTTC
TRBJ2-1,TRBV9,.,15,.,CASSAEGGPYNEQFF,TGTGCCAGCAGCGCAGAGGGGGGCCCCTACAATGAGCAGTTCTTC
TRBJ2-5,TRBV5-1,many,13,.,CASSLGLKETQYF,TGCGCCAGCAGCTTGGGGTTAAAAGAGACCCAGTACTTC
TRBJ2-5,TRBV24-1,many,16,TRBD1,CATSDSGTGPQETQYF,TGTGCCACCAGTGATTCCGGGACAGGGCCCCAAGAGACCCAGTACTTC
TRBJ2-1,TRBV20-1,many,17,TRBD2,CSARNSGGVENYNEQFF,TGCAGTGCTAGAAATAGCGGGGGCGTAGAAAACTACAATGAGCAGTTCTTC
TRBJ2-4,TRBV15,many,18,TRBD2,CATSTTSRLGLAKNIQYF,TGTGCCACCAGCACGACTAGCCGTCTGGGGTTAGCCAAAAACATTCAGTACTTC
TRBJ1-1,TRBV29-1,many,15,TRBD1,CSARSQGQVNTEAFF,TGCAGCGCCCGGAGCCAAGGACAGGTGAACACTGAAGCTTTCTTT
TRBJ2-1,TRBV20-1,many,16,TRBD1,CSARETGTGGYNEQFF,TGCAGTGCTAGAGAGACGGGGACAGGGGGGTACAATGAGCAGTTCTTC
TRBJ2-5,TRBV30,.,11,.,CASGIQETQYF,TGTGCCTCCGGGATCCAAGAGACCCAGTACTTC
TRBJ2-7,TRBV7-6,few,14,.,CASSSLAGTYEQYF,TGTGCCAGCAGCTCTCTAGCCGGGACCTACGAGCAGTACTTC
TRBJ2-3,TRBV6-1,many,18,.,CASSFIAVPIRGTDTQYF,TGTGCCAGCAGCTTCATAGCAGTCCCCATTCGGGGCACAGATACGCAGTATTTT
TRBJ1-4,TRBV5-1,.,15,.,CASSPDWSTNEKLFF,TGCGCCAGCAGCCCGGACTGGTCAACTAATGAAAAACTGTTTTTT
TRBJ2-7,TRBV29-1,.,13,.,CSVEGKSSYEQYF,TGCAGCGTTGAAGGCAAGTCTTCCTACGAGCAGTACTTC
TRBJ2-1,TRBV12-5,.,21,TRBD2,CASGLPPGTSGGATSYNEQFF,TGTGCTAGTGGTTTGCCCCCCGGGACTAGCGGGGGGGCAACGTCCTACAATGAGCAGTTCTTC
TRBJ2-4,TRBV25-1,many,24,TRBD2,CASSATVWGSLPKSGGLAKNIQYF,TGTGCCAGCAGTGCGACCGTTTGGGGGTCTCTCCCAAAATCGGGAGGGCTAGCCAAAAACATTCAGTACTTC
TRBJ2-7,TRBV15,many,16,.,CATSRERPGDGYEQYF,TGTGCCACCAGCAGAGAGAGGCCAGGGGACGGGTACGAGCAGTACTTC
TRBJ1-5,TRBV12-3/TRBV12-4,many,16,TRBD1,CASSLSDRGPNQPQHF,TGTGCCAGCAGTTTAAGCGACAGGGGGCCCAATCAGCCCCAGCATTTT
TRBJ2-3,TRBV12-3/TRBV12-4,.,18,TRBD2,CASSFNFGTSGGAGTQYF,TGTGCCAGCAGTTTCAATTTTGGGACTAGCGGGGGGGCCGGTACGCAGTATTTT
TRBJ2-1,TRBV6-5,few,12,TRBD1,CASSYSGTEWFF,TGTGCCAGCAGTTACAGTGGGACAGAGTGGTTCTTC
TRBJ1-4,TRBV29-1,.,13,.,CSTQDGGFGKLFF,TGCAGCACACAGGACGGAGGTTTTGGGAAACTGTTTTTT
TRBJ1-4,TRBV25-1,.,16,TRBD1,CASSEYPTGGDSKLFF,TGTGCCAGCAGTGAATATCCGACAGGGGGGGATTCAAAACTGTTTTTT
TRBJ1-1,TRBV5-1,many,16,.,CASSLHDGGMNTEAFF,TGCGCCAGCAGCTTACATGATGGGGGGATGAACACTGAAGCTTTCTTT
TRBJ2-1,TRBV12-3/TRBV12-4,many,13,TRBD1,CASSGQGGSEQFF,TGTGCCAGCAGTGGACAGGGGGGGAGTGAGCAGTTCTTC
TRBJ2-7,TRBV5-1,many,15,.,CASSYGLRYSYEQYF,TGCGCCAGCAGCTATGGACTACGCTATTCCTACGAGCAGTACTTC